Presented here are 8 T cell receptor beta chains from one specimen sequenced in a study of siplizumab effects on memory and regulatory T cells. This table comes from immunoSEQ multiplex PCR, and its TCRdb copy is limited to in-frame clones, with some not included. The data hold roughly 100,000 clones, with more than 85% observed a single time. The sample consisted of CD4+ T cells sorted from blood. The origin of the receptors is a human donor in good health.

This chain links TRBV9 with TRBJ2-3; the D is unclear. V was cut by 0 bases and J by 3 bases, with 8 bases left in between. The CDR3 is 14 residues long. CDR1 is SGDLS, CDR2 YYNGEE, per germline. The CDR3 sequence is CASSVDGRTDTQYF. The DNA of the CDR3 is TGTGCCAGCAGCGTAGACGGGCGTACAGATACGCAGTATTTT.

Written as DNA, the CDR3 is TGTGCCAGCAGCCGAATATTACGGGGGACAGATACGCAGTATTTT. Protein product: CASSRILRGTDTQYF. The V call is TRBV7-9, the J call TRBJ2-3; a weak D match, TRBD2 (6 bases). V shed 5 bases and J shed 3 bases, with 15 bases lying between them. The CDR3 totals 15 residues. The germline CDR1 and CDR2 sequences are SEHNR and FQNEAQ (reference sequence).

This chain connects TRBV29-1 to TRBJ2-1, with TRBD1 as a possible D gene (7 bases). The CDR3 extends over 16 amino acids. CDR1 is SQVTM, CDR2 ANQGSEA, per germline. Trimming removed 8 bases from V and 0 bases from J, with 20 bases in between. DNA of the CDR3: TGCAGCATTCTCAGCGGAGGGGGCATCTCCTACAATGAGCAGTTCTTC. Protein product: CSILSGGGISYNEQFF.

The chain joins TRBV25-1 to TRBJ1-2; D gene ambiguous. The germline V gene encodes CDR1 MGHDK and CDR2 SYGVNS. Between the trimmed V and J ends, which lost 4 bases and 8 bases, there was a span of 17 bases. This CDR3 spans 14 amino acids. Here the CDR3 reads CASSVRSGRNGYTF. For the CDR3, the DNA is TGTGCCAGCAGTGTCCGATCCGGGAGAAACGGCTACACCTTC.

The V and J genes are TRBV2 and TRBJ2-3; TRBD2 agrees at 9 bases. The CDR3 sequence is 16 residues long. V gave up 5 bases and J gave up 3 bases; unmatched junction bases: 9. Germline lookup yields CDR1 SNHLY and CDR2 FYNNEI. For the CDR3, the DNA is TGTGCCAGCAGTCCCGGGACTAGCACCCCAACAGATACGCAGTATTTT. This encodes CASSPGTSTPTDTQYF.

This clone was observed a few times. The rearrangement joins TRBV30 to TRBJ1-1; D possibly corresponds to TRBD1 (5 bases). Germline V gene sequence: CDR1 GTSNPN, CDR2 SVGIG (reference sequence). The length of the CDR3 is 19 residues. V was clipped by 0 bases and J by 0 bases, with 23 bases between them. CDR3 sequence (DNA): TGTGCCTGGAGTGTATCTCGGTCGGGGCCCGCGCCTATGAACACTGAAGCTTTCTTT. Translation gives CAWSVSRSGPAPMNTEAFF.

The chain has TRBV6-5 and TRBJ2-5; unclear D gene. This CDR3 has 15 amino acids. V lost 4 bases to trimming and J lost 3 bases, with 15 bases between them. Per the germline V gene, CDR1 is MNHEY and CDR2 is SVGAGI. The CDR3 protein is CASSSDHGREETQYF. The CDR3 nucleotides are TGTGCCAGCAGTTCGGACCACGGACGGGAAGAGACCCAGTACTTC.

The gene calls are TRBV6-5 and TRBJ2-2; 9 positions agree with TRBD2. The germline gives CDR1 MNHEY, CDR2 SVGAGI. This CDR3 has 15 residues. J was trimmed by 4 bases and V by 7 bases; bases with no gene match: 7. The CDR3 region is CASNGGRAPTGELFF. CDR3 DNA sequence: TGTGCCAGCAATGGCGGGAGGGCCCCCACCGGGGAGCTGTTTTTT.